The 13 T cell receptor beta chains below come from one sample, sequenced in a study of blood T cell repertoires in COVID-19. The protocol was immunoSEQ multiplex PCR, while the TCRdb copy is restricted to in-frame clones and leaves out a portion. The table has under 500,000 clones, 87% seen once. The sequenced sample was PBMCs or T cells enriched from blood (not recorded which). The source of these receptors is a woman under 30 with acute COVID-19.

The chain has TRBV4-3 and TRBJ1-1; D not certain. The V end lost 3 bases, the J end lost 7 bases, and 15 bases lay between the germline ends. The CDR3 runs 14 residues. The V gene's germline CDR1 is LGHNA and CDR2 YSLEER. The CDR3 loop is CASSHPDGAGEAFF. The CDR3 DNA reads TGCGCCAGCAGCCACCCGGATGGCGCAGGTGAAGCTTTCTTT.

J is TRBJ2-1 and V is TRBV20-1; the D gene is possibly TRBD2 (5 bases). The CDR3 has 11 residues. Trimming stripped 6 bases from V and 7 bases from J, with 10 bases between. CDR1 DFQATT and CDR2 SNEGSKA come from the germline V gene (reference sequence). This CDR3 is CSARRTNEQFF. In DNA, the CDR3 is TGCAGTGCCAGAAGGACTAATGAGCAGTTCTTC.

This clone appeared once. The chain carries TRBV28 and TRBJ1-6; D is undetermined. Germline V gene data show CDR1 as MDHEN and CDR2 as SYDVKM. Trimming cost V 5 bases and J 13 bases, with 12 bases left between them. This CDR3 region has 12 residues. CDR3: CASSASEVPLHF. CDR3 nucleotide sequence: TGTGCCAGCAGTGCCTCTGAGGTCCCCCTCCACTTT.

The chain joins TRBV28 to TRBJ2-3, with D perhaps matching TRBD1 (6 bases). This CDR3 spans 13 amino acids. V lost 9 bases and J lost 2, with 12 bases in between. From germline, CDR1 is MDHEN and CDR2 SYDVKM. CDR3 sequence (DNA): TGTGCCAGTTCTCAGGGGACCACAGATACGCAGTATTTT. It encodes CASSQGTTDTQYF.

V gene TRBV5-1 combines with J gene TRBJ1-3; TRBD1 matches at 7 bases. Losses at the gene ends were 4 bases for V and 2 bases for J; bases not matched to a gene: 6. The germline gives CDR1 SGHRS, CDR2 YFSETQ. This CDR3 has 15 residues. CDR3 region: CASSARQGTGNTIYF. The CDR3 nucleotides are TGCGCCAGCAGCGCGAGACAGGGAACTGGAAACACCATATATTTT.

This chain uses TRBV18 with TRBJ1-3, with D unresolved. The V and J ends lost 3 bases and 3 bases respectively, with 9 bases between them. The CDR3 is 14 residues long. The germline gives CDR1 KGHSH, CDR2 LQKENI. The CDR3 reads CASSPGVGGNTIYF. The CDR3 DNA reads TGTGCCAGCTCACCCGGGGTTGGTGGAAACACCATATATTTT.

In its sample, this clone was seen a few times. CDR3 amino acids: CASSNGLQETQYF. CDR3 bases: TGTGCCAGCAGCAACGGACTGCAAGAGACCCAGTACTTC. The chain carries TRBV5-4 and TRBJ2-5; a weak D match, TRBD2 (5 bases). Per the germline V gene, CDR1 is SGHNT and CDR2 is YYREEE (reference sequence). The CDR3 has 13 residues. Trimming cost V 4 bases and J 2 bases, with 9 bases left between them.

This rearrangement joins TRBV5-1 to TRBJ2-3, with 8 bases that match TRBD1. The ends lost 7 bases at V and 1 base at J; junction bases unmatched: 5. Germline CDR1 SGHRS, CDR2 YFSETQ. This CDR3 spans 14 amino acids. CDR3 residues: CASAQGAGTDTQYF. The CDR3 coding sequence is TGCGCCAGCGCCCAGGGGGCCGGCACAGATACGCAGTATTTT.

The rearrangement uses TRBV21-1 and TRBJ2-1; no check of the table's D call, TRBD1, against the DNA was made. TRBV21-1 is designated a pseudogene. The CDR3 length is 11 residues. CDR3 DNA: TGTGCCAGCACAGGGGGGACCAAACAGTTCTTC. Protein product: CASTGGTKQFF.

The rearrangement links TRBV19 to TRBJ1-3; maybe TRBD1 (5 bases). V gave up 9 bases and J gave up 0 bases, with 24 bases separating them. Germline assignment: CDR1 LNHDA and CDR2 SQIVND (reference sequence). The CDR3 is made up of 18 amino acids. The CDR3 sequence: CASRPGHRGTPSGNTIYF. CDR3 bases: TGTGCCAGCAGACCCGGCCACAGAGGGACTCCCTCTGGAAACACCATATATTTT.

This rearrangement joins TRBV5-1 to TRBJ2-1, with TRBD1 identical over 7 bases. V lost 4 bases to trimming and J lost 9 bases; unmatched junction nucleotides: 4. Germline CDR1 and CDR2: SGHRS and YFSETQ. CDR3 length: 12 residues. The CDR3 region has the DNA TGCGCCAGCAGCACAGGGGTGGGTGAGCAGTTCTTC. This translates into CASSTGVGEQFF. Drawing the rest from reference TRBV5-1 and TRBJ2-1, the complete variable domain is KAGVTQTPRYLIKTRGQQVTLSCSPISGHRSVSWYQQTPGQGLQFLFEYFSETQRNKGNFPGRFSGRQFSNSRSEMNVSTLELGDSALYLCASSTGVGEQFFGPGTRLTVL.

Details on this clone: Within the sample, other DNA sequences also encode this same CDR3. J is TRBJ1-4 and V is TRBV2, with 8 bases fitting TRBD1. The CDR3 runs to 14 residues. Germline V gives CDR1 SNHLY, CDR2 FYNNEI. J gave up 7 bases and V 5 bases, and 6 bases lay outside the gene matches. As DNA, the CDR3 is TGTGCCAGCAGTCCTGGACAGGGCGGTGAAAAACTGTTTTTT. Translating gives CASSPGQGGEKLFF.

The CDR3 DNA reads TGTGCCAGCAGTGTGACGGGGGGTCAGCCCCAGCATTTT. Translating it yields CASSVTGGQPQHF. This chain joins TRBV2 and TRBJ1-5; D is possibly TRBD1 (5 bases). This CDR3 comprises 13 residues. V was cut by 4 bases and J by 6 bases, with 10 bases left in between. CDR1 is SNHLY, CDR2 FYNNEI, per germline.